This T cell receptor beta chain was identified during a study of immune evolution from preneoplasia to lung adenocarcinoma (dated by TCRdb to about 2021). In the study overall: HLA loss of heterozygosity was seen in 7%, 15% and 33% of AIS, MIA and ADC lesions, and in no AAH lesions. The study combined immune gene expression, TCR sequencing and multiplex immunofluorescence to profile immune contexture across lung adenocarcinoma precursors and invasive adenocarcinoma. Resected precursor lesions (AAH, AIS, MIA) and invasive adenocarcinomas were compared against paired morphologically normal lung tissue. Sample size was determined by specimen availability and not by a prior power calculation. Whole exome sequencing and methylation data from the same cohort of nodules were integrated with the immune data. In total, the cohort included 53 patients with pulmonary nodules, all of whom underwent surgical resection. The TCR sequencing data were obtained from about 51 patients. It was reported in the study that about 100 samples were used for TCR sequencing. POLYSOLVER was used to infer Class I HLA alleles from exome data, and LOHHLA was used to detect allele-specific HLA loss.

Points on this clone: Its specific antigen is unknown. Qualities for individual bases were not recorded, and no much larger clone is one base off.

Overall results and qualifications from the work: The findings reflected association rather than direct causation, and larger cohorts with long-term follow-up and longitudinal biopsies were considered necessary. All patients were from Japan and China, so applicability to Western populations was uncertain. Normal lung had the highest top T cell clone frequencies, which appeared to decline progressively from AAH through AIS, MIA and invasive adenocarcinoma. Clonality was highest in normal lung, while later-stage lesions appeared to show lower clonality but higher T cell density and diversity. KRAS-mutant nodules showed the highest T cell clonality compared with EGFR-mutant or double wild-type lesions.

The germline V gene encodes CDR1 LGHNA and CDR2 YSLEER. At the junction V is shortened by 4 bases and J by 9 bases, with 16 bases in between. The CDR3 holds 14 amino acids from the cysteine to the phenylalanine. The retained sequence is limited to the CDR3, 42 bases, with the frame set at the first base. Using the immunoSEQ hsTCRbeta Kit, TCR beta CDR3 regions were sequenced from DNA. The original pipeline was this. The ImmunoSEQ Analyzer was used to analyse the TCR sequencing data. T cell clonality was defined as 1 minus Pielou's evenness, as computed on productive rearrangements. To measure T cell diversity, the inverse Simpson index was applied to productive templates. T cell density was TCR beta template counts normalized to usable DNA, estimated by amplifying and sequencing housekeeping genes. Two-sided Kruskal-Wallis tests were used to compare TCR metrics across histologic stages. The table was pulled from immuneACCESS by TCRdb, which kept in-frame rearrangements only. Such tables lose some clones; where checked, under half of the loss comes from unresolved V genes, and the rest has no known cause. That table supplies the V and J calls and clone size; D and trimming were determined from the DNA. The sample table records 3,600 or so clones; roughly 82% of these occur just once. Jointly, the top ten make up around 12% of the sample.

Between about 2013 and 2017, the patients underwent resection in either Japan or China. Two lung cancer pathologists independently confirmed the histologic diagnosis of each case on H&E slides. To enrich premalignant or tumor cells for nucleic acid extraction, macro-dissection was performed after pathologic assessment. DNA was isolated from FFPE tissue using the AllPrep DNA/RNA FFPE Kit. The sequence is built from TRBV4-3 and TRBJ1-5; TRBD1 could be the D gene, as 5 bases match. Sequenced sample: FFPE lung adenocarcinoma in situ tissue. Explained via the paper, the cell subset or site label denotes: preinvasive adenocarcinoma in situ (AIS). The source of this sequence is a person aged 60 to 80 with lung adenocarcinoma. Here the CDR3 is given as CASSLPLRGGPQHF. In nucleotide form, the sequence is TGCGCCAGCAGCCTCCCCCTAAGGGGAGGGCCCCAGCATTTT.